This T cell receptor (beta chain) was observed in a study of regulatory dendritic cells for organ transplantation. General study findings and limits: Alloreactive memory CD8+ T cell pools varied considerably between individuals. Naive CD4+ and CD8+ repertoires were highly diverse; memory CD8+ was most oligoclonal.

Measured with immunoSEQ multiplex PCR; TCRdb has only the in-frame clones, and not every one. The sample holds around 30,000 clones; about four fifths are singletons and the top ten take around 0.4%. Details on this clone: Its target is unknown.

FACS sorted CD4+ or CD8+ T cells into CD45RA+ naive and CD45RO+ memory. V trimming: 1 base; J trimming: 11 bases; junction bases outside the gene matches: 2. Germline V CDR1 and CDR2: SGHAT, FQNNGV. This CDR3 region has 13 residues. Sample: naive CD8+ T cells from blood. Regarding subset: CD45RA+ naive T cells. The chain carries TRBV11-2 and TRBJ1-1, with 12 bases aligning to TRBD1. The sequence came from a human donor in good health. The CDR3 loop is CASSLGDRGQAFF. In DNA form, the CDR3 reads TGTGCCAGCAGCTTAGGGGACAGGGGGCAGGCTTTCTTT.